This T cell receptor beta chain stems from a study of T cells in Graves' hyperthyroidism and ophthalmopathy. Across the study: Peripheral blood was taken when the disease was first diagnosed, before any treatment began.

Hyperthyroidism had been newly diagnosed in patients aged 18 to 65, and its duration was under 2 months. Clinical symptoms, serum thyroxine, TRAb, thyroid ultrasound and orbital computed tomography informed diagnoses. Amplified TCR beta CDR3 regions came from RNA transcripts. A set of HTBI primers served as the primers for a first-round RT-PCR of the TCR CDR3. One entry per CDR3 protein, called by TCRdb with MiXCR from the multiplex PCR reads. This table holds hundreds of thousands of distinct CDR3 sequences, approximately 14% found once. The germline V and J ends were trimmed by 5 bases and 0 bases, with 19 bases remaining between them. The CDR3 length is 17 residues. The germline gives CDR1 SQVTM, CDR2 ANQGSEA. Study-wide findings and caveats: In blood, most of the thyroid clonotypes expanded above 0.001 were also present.

A note on this clonotype: As yet, its antigen is unknown.

Sequenced sample: blood. The TCR was taken from a woman in her twenties or thirties with Graves' hyperthyroidism that later progressed to Graves' ophthalmopathy. The chain employs TRBV29-1 and TRBJ2-2; a weak D match, TRBD2 (5 bases). CDR3 sequence reads: CSVLGAAGHSNTGELFF. Here the CDR3 DNA reads TGCAGCGTTTTGGGCGCCGCGGGCCACTCGAACACCGGGGAGCTGTTTTTT.